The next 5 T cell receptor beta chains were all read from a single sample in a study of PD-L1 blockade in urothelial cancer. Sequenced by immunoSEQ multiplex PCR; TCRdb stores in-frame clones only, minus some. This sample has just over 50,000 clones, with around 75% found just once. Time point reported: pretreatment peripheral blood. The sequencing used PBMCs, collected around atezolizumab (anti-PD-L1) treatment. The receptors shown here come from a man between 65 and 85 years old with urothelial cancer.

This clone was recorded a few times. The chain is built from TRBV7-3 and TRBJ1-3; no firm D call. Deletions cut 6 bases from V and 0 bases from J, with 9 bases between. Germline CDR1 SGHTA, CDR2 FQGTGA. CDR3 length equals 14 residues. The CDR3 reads CASSPGISGNTIYF. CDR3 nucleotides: TGTGCCAGCAGTCCGGGGATCTCTGGAAACACCATATATTTT.

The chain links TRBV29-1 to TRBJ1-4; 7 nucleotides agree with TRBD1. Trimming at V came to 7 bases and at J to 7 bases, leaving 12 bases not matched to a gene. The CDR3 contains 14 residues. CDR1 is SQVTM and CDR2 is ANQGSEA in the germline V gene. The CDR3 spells CSALNRGMGEKLFF. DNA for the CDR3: TGCAGCGCCCTGAACAGGGGCATGGGTGAAAAACTGTTTTTT.

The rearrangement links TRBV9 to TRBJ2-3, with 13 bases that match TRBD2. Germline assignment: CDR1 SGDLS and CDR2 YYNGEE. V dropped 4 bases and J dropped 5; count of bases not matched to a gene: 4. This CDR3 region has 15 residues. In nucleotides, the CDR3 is TGTGCCAGCAGCCCTGGGACTAGCGGGATAGATACGCAGTATTTT. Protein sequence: CASSPGTSGIDTQYF.

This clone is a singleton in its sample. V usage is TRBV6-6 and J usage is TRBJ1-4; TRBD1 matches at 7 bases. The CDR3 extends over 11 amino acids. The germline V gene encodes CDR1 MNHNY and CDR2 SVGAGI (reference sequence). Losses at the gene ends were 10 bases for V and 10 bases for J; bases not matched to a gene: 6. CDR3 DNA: TGTGCCACTGACTCAGGGGGAAAACTGTTTTTT. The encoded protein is CATDSGGKLFF.

CDR3 protein: CSVYEGYGNTEAFF. The CDR3 DNA sequence: TGCAGCGTTTATGAGGGTTACGGAAACACTGAAGCTTTCTTT. The V call is TRBV29-1, the J call TRBJ1-1; D is undetermined. Germline V gives CDR1 SQVTM, CDR2 ANQGSEA. Trimming took off 5 bases at V and 2 bases at J, with 15 bases between the two ends. This CDR3 comprises 14 residues.